The 23 T cell receptor beta chains below come from one sample, sequenced in a study of shared T cell receptors in the human thymus. Only in-frame clones appear in the TCRdb table, and some are missing; sequencing was by immunoSEQ multiplex PCR. Of over 450,000 clones in the sample, 75% to 80% were seen once. This same sample was also part of a study on human thymus T cells.

Sequenced material: thymocytes. All receptors come from a boy under two years old with a congenital heart defect.

CDR3 nucleotide sequence: TGTGCCAGCAGAGCCTGGACTAGCGCCGAGACCCAGTACTTC. Translation gives CASRAWTSAETQYF. The chain employs TRBV27 and TRBJ2-5; 9 bases agree with TRBD2. V shed 6 bases, J shed 5 bases, and the junction held 7 bases outside the gene matches. Germline loops: CDR1 MNHEY, CDR2 SMNVEV (reference sequence). The CDR3 is made up of 14 amino acids.

The gene calls are TRBV6-5 and TRBJ1-5; 7 bases are a match to TRBD1. CDR1 is MNHEY and CDR2 is SVGAGI in the germline V gene. V gave up 10 bases and J gave up 2 bases; unmatched junction bases: 5. The CDR3 is 13 residues long. CDR3: CAKHRGGNQPQHF. The CDR3, as DNA: TGTGCCAAACACAGGGGAGGCAATCAGCCCCAGCATTTT.

The genes are TRBV7-9 and TRBJ1-5, with D maybe TRBD1 (6 bases). Germline lookup yields CDR1 SEHNR and CDR2 FQNEAQ (reference sequence). V was shortened by 4 bases and J by 4 bases, with 11 bases between the two germline ends. CDR3 length: 14 amino acids. The CDR3: CASSSDSLNQPQHF. The DNA of the CDR3 is TGTGCCAGCAGCTCGGACAGCCTAAATCAGCCCCAGCATTTT.

This clone was observed a handful of times. The chain joins TRBV6-1 to TRBJ2-5, with D perhaps TRBD2 (6 bases). CDR3 size: 12 residues. Trimming removed 7 bases from V and 2 bases from J, with 8 bases in between. Germline V lookup: CDR1 MNHNS, CDR2 SASEGT. CDR3 DNA: TGTGCCAGCACGGGAGCACAAGAGACCCAGTACTTC. Protein sequence: CASTGAQETQYF.

The rearrangement joins TRBV5-6 to TRBJ2-1; 11 bases align to TRBD2. Germline CDR1 reads SGHDT; CDR2 reads YYEEEE. This CDR3 is 16 amino acids long. With 1 base clipped from V and 6 bases from J, the junction kept 6 bases outside the gene matches. CDR3: CASSLTSGSDLNEQFF. CDR3 nucleotides: TGTGCCAGCAGCTTGACTAGCGGGAGCGATCTCAATGAGCAGTTCTTC.

The chain couples TRBV27 to TRBJ2-7, with D unresolved. Trimming cost V 2 bases and J 7 bases, with 18 bases left between them. Germline V gene lookup returns CDR1 MNHEY and CDR2 SMNVEV (reference sequence). The CDR3 spans 15 residues. The DNA for the CDR3 is TGTGCCAGCAGTTTAGACACGAAGGTTAGAATTGAGCAGTACTTC. It codes for CASSLDTKVRIEQYF.

This clone was found once. V gene TRBV7-2 combines with J gene TRBJ2-1; tentatively, D is TRBD1 (6 bases). This CDR3 has 13 residues. V shed 9 bases and J shed 6 bases, with 15 bases lying between them. Per the germline V gene, CDR1 is SGHTA and CDR2 is FQGNSA. CDR3 amino acids: CASSGVPGNEQFF. The CDR3 DNA sequence: TGTGCCAGTTCAGGGGTCCCGGGCAATGAGCAGTTCTTC. Full variable domain (missing parts from reference TRBV7-2 and TRBJ2-1): GAGVSQSPSNKVTEKGKDVELRCDPISGHTALYWYRQSLGQGLEFLIYFQGNSAPDKSGLPSDRFSAERTGGSVSTLTIQRTQQEDSAVYLCASSGVPGNEQFFGPGTRLTVL.

The genes are TRBV28 and TRBJ2-7, with 11 bases identical to TRBD2. The germline V gene encodes CDR1 MDHEN and CDR2 SYDVKM. The CDR3 has 18 residues. V trimming: 5 bases; J trimming: 6 bases; junction bases outside the gene matches: 18. CDR3 DNA: TGTGCCAGCAGTCCGCGAAATACTAGCGGGGGTCCCCTGTTCGAGCAGTACTTC. It translates to CASSPRNTSGGPLFEQYF.

The chain is built from TRBV30 and TRBJ2-3, with 7 bases identical to TRBD2. V shed 0 bases, J shed 12 bases, and the junction held 9 bases outside the gene matches. Germline CDR1 and CDR2: GTSNPN and SVGIG (reference sequence). The CDR3 covers 13 residues. CDR3 nucleotides: TGTGCCTGGAGTGTAGTAGTTGTAGCGGGCCAGTATTTT. Protein product: CAWSVVVVAGQYF.

This clone has only a few counts. The chain is built from TRBV7-2 and TRBJ1-3, with D possibly being TRBD1 (6 bases). The CDR3 loop spans 15 amino acids. Germline CDR1 is SGHTA and CDR2 is FQGNSA. Trimming pared 6 bases from V and 3 bases from J, leaving 15 bases between. The CDR3 is CASRSGEVGGNTIYF. DNA of the CDR3: TGTGCCAGCAGGTCAGGGGAAGTAGGTGGAAACACCATATATTTT.

This chain joins TRBV29-1 and TRBJ2-4, with D perhaps matching TRBD1 (6 bases). CDR1 is SQVTM and CDR2 is ANQGSEA in the germline V gene. The length of the CDR3 is 13 residues. V lost 4 bases, J lost 1 base, and 8 bases lay in between. CDR3 nucleotide sequence: TGCAGCGTTGCAGGGGCCGCCAAAAACATTCAGTACTTC. Translated: CSVAGAAKNIQYF.

In this sample, this clone turned up a few times. The CDR3 DNA reads as TGTGCCAGCAGCTTCCTTCCCGGACTACCAATGAGGGAGAATGAGCAGTTCTTC. This gives the protein CASSFLPGLPMRENEQFF. The V and J genes are TRBV28 and TRBJ2-1; D might be TRBD2 (6 bases). The CDR3 has 18 amino acids. V lost 6 bases to trimming and J lost 7 bases, with 28 bases between them. Germline assignment: CDR1 MDHEN and CDR2 SYDVKM.

The chain carries TRBV29-1 and TRBJ1-1; TRBD1 matches at 7 bases. This CDR3 contains 15 residues. CDR1 is SQVTM, CDR2 ANQGSEA, per germline. J lost 5 bases, V lost 7 bases, and 16 bases had no gene match. The CDR3 nucleotides read TGCAGCGCCCCGAACCCGAGGGGGCTTAGTACTGAAGCTTTCTTT. This encodes CSAPNPRGLSTEAFF.

This clone was seen a few times. The chain is built from TRBV2 and TRBJ2-1, with TRBD2 matching 8 bases. Germline V gives CDR1 SNHLY, CDR2 FYNNEI. The CDR3 is 16 amino acids. J lost 2 bases, V lost 6 bases, and 9 bases had no gene match. CDR3 amino acids: CASRVTAGVTYNEQFF. CDR3 DNA: TGTGCCAGCAGAGTAACAGCGGGAGTGACCTACAATGAGCAGTTCTTC.

The sample holds one count of this clone. This rearrangement joins TRBV7-9 to TRBJ2-5, with a tentative D call TRBD1 (5 bases). The CDR3 contains 13 residues. The ends were cut back, 8 bases at V and 11 bases at J, with 21 bases in the middle. Germline loops: CDR1 SEHNR, CDR2 FQNEAQ (reference sequence). CDR3 nucleotides: TGTGCCAGCCTTCCAGGGAATTCCTTTGAGCAGTACTTC. This gives the protein CASLPGNSFEQYF.

V is TRBV20-1 and J is TRBJ2-1; the D gene is possibly TRBD2 (6 bases). Germline CDR1 reads DFQATT; CDR2 reads SNEGSKA (reference sequence). The CDR3 totals 11 residues. Trimming cost V 6 bases and J 16 bases, with 19 bases left between them. In nucleotides, the CDR3 is TGCAGTGCCATCAGGACGGGAGAGAAATTCTTC. Residues: CSAIRTGEKFF.

The V call is TRBV10-3, the J call TRBJ1-4; D is undetermined. The CDR3 is made up of 15 amino acids. V lost 5 bases and J 1 base, leaving 11 bases between the germline ends. Germline assignment: CDR1 ENHRY and CDR2 SYGVKD. This CDR3 reads CAISPEGGTNEKLFF. The CDR3 bases are TGTGCCATCAGTCCCGAGGGTGGAACTAATGAAAAACTGTTTTTT.

V and J are TRBV28 and TRBJ1-2, with D possibly TRBD1 on 6 matching bases. The CDR3 has 16 amino acids. Germline assignment: CDR1 MDHEN and CDR2 SYDVKM. The V end lost 0 bases, the J end lost 6 bases, and 17 bases lay between the germline ends. DNA of the CDR3: TGTGCCAGCAGTTTATGCAAAGGGACAAAACAAGATGGCTACACCTTC. Protein sequence: CASSLCKGTKQDGYTF.

The V call is TRBV6-5, the J call TRBJ1-5; 7 bases fit TRBD1. CDR1 is MNHEY and CDR2 is SVGAGI in the germline V gene. J lost 4 bases, V lost 2 bases, and 2 bases had no gene match. The CDR3 is made up of 14 amino acids. The CDR3 nucleotides read TGTGCCAGCAGTTACCGGGACAGTAATCAGCCCCAGCATTTT. Translation gives CASSYRDSNQPQHF.

This clone occurred a few times. Here the CDR3 DNA reads TGTGCCAGTAGTATAGTCCTCGGGATGAGCACTGAAGCTTTCTTT. It is translated as CASSIVLGMSTEAFF. V gene TRBV19 combines with J gene TRBJ1-1; no reliable D call. Germline CDR1 reads LNHDA; CDR2 reads SQIVND (reference sequence). Trimming removed 1 base from V and 4 bases from J, with 13 bases in between. The CDR3 is made up of 15 amino acids.

The rearrangement joins TRBV27 to TRBJ2-7, with TRBD1 matching 8 bases. Trimming cost V 3 bases and J 0 bases; bases outside gene matches: 1. The CDR3 totals 14 residues. Per germline, CDR1 MNHEY and CDR2 SMNVEV (reference sequence). CDR3 protein: CASSFRGHSYEQYF. The CDR3 region has the DNA TGTGCCAGCAGTTTCAGGGGGCACTCCTACGAGCAGTACTTC.

This clone was detected a few times. The chain employs TRBV30 and TRBJ2-1; D ambiguous. CDR1 is GTSNPN and CDR2 is SVGIG in the germline V gene (reference sequence). The germline V and J ends were trimmed by 0 bases and 3 bases, with 9 bases remaining between them. This CDR3 contains 14 residues. The CDR3 DNA is TGTGCCTGGAGTGTAAACGGGTTCTACAATGAGCAGTTCTTC. Amino acid sequence: CAWSVNGFYNEQFF.

The CDR3 nucleotides read TGTGCCAGCAGTGAATTGACTAGCGGAGAGGTGGAGACCCAGTACTTC. It specifies CASSELTSGEVETQYF. The chain uses TRBV2 and TRBJ2-5, with 9 bases aligning to TRBD2. Germline values: CDR1 SNHLY, CDR2 FYNNEI. Trimming removed 2 bases from V and 5 bases from J; junction bases left unmatched: 9. The CDR3 length is 16 residues.